This paragraph covers one T cell receptor (beta chain) sequence. Its target is not known. The PCR made use of 60 Vbeta and 13 Jbeta primers. Produced via immunoSEQ multiplex PCR; TCRdb's table is partial and in-frame only. The table has fewer than 150,000 clones, about four fifths seen once. The CDR3 has 15 residues. Germline lookup yields CDR1 SEHNR and CDR2 FQNEAQ (reference sequence). V shed 5 bases and J 6 bases; nucleotides not matched to a gene: 6. This record belongs to a study of cytomegalovirus exposure and HLA in healthy donors. Study conclusions and caveats: A highly shared variant cluster was judged a likely technical artifact.

Sequenced input: PBMCs. The V and J genes are TRBV7-9 and TRBJ1-5; 11 positions match TRBD1. This TCR was recovered from a male donor in good health and CMV-seronegative. In DNA form, the CDR3 reads TGTGCCAGCAGCCGCGGACAGGGGGCCGGTCAGCCCCAGCATTTT. It yields the protein CASSRGQGAGQPQHF.